This T cell receptor (beta chain) was captured in a study of T cell repertoires in cytomegalovirus infection. Study-wide context: Public TCR beta signature analysis indicated the presence of both CMV infection and matching HLA type.

Using its own MiXCR run on the reads, TCRdb lists one record per CDR3 protein. The sample carries approximately 320,000 distinct CDR3 sequences, 8% to 10% recorded once. This clonotype was detected only a few times. Its matching antigen is unknown. Trimming cost V 7 bases and J 6 bases; bases outside gene matches: 1. Germline CDR1 and CDR2: LNHNV and YYDKDF (reference sequence). The CDR3 sequence is 13 residues long. Study-wide points: Clonotype analysis showed dominance of the ex vivo response by HLA-C-restricted CMV-specific TCR beta clonotypes. Summed frequency of shared TCR beta families picked out CMV carriers who also had the relevant HLA.

The sequencing input was PBMCs. The J gene is TRBJ2-1, the V gene TRBV15, with 12 bases fitting TRBD1. This sequence was found in a human donor in good health (CMV status not recorded). Some clones in this sample may be carry-over from other donors' samples. This CDR3 reads CATTGQGANEQFF. The CDR3, as DNA: TGTGCCACCACGGGACAGGGGGCCAATGAGCAGTTCTTC.